This TCR beta chain was documented in a study of beta chain features in type 1 diabetes. The V end lost 2 bases, the J end lost 2 bases, and 6 bases lay between the germline ends. Germline V gene lookup returns CDR1 KGHSH and CDR2 LQKENI. The length of the CDR3 is 13 residues. This clone showed up just a few times. The target antigen is unknown. The sample carries other DNA sequences with the same CDR3. Study observations and caveats: Fewer junction insertions and more nucleotide deletions appeared in type 1 diabetes patients.

Expressed TCRB transcripts got sequenced, as all isolated RNA was reverse transcribed. The protocol was immunoSEQ multiplex PCR, while the TCRdb copy is restricted to in-frame clones and leaves out a portion. The sample lists about 360,000 clones, roughly an eighth seen once, with 0.017% in the top ten. The gene calls are TRBV18 and TRBJ1-1; a weak D match, TRBD1 (5 bases). Material for sequencing was naive CD4+ T cells from blood. The sequence came from a man younger than 35 in good health. In nucleotides, the CDR3 is TGTGCCAGCTCACCAGGACAAAACACTGAAGCTTTCTTT. Its translation is CASSPGQNTEAFF.